This T cell receptor (beta chain) was recovered during a study of blood T cell repertoires in COVID-19. The junction had 5 bases not matched to a gene; V was cut back by 7 bases and J by 4 bases. The CDR3 covers 13 residues. CDR1 is KGHDR, CDR2 SFDVKD, per germline. TCRdb's table, derived via immunoSEQ multiplex PCR, lists solely in-frame clones and lacks some. Among about 400,000 clones, 85% to 90% were seen once, and the ten largest hold approximately 2.9%. This TCR came from a human donor in a cohort sampled during active COVID-19. The chain carries TRBV24-1 and TRBJ1-1; 7 positions agree with TRBD1. Source material: peripheral blood. This chain's CDR3 is CATRSDRTTEAFF. In DNA form, the CDR3 reads TGTGCCACCAGATCGGACAGGACCACTGAAGCTTTCTTT.